Sequencing of this TCR beta chain was carried out in a study of blood T cell repertoires in COVID-19. Whole-study context: Specimens from acute and convalescent COVID-19 originated in the United States, Italy and Spain. PBMCs, B-cell-depleted T cells, or T cells provided the cDNA or gDNA that made up the material.

The germline CDR1 and CDR2 sequences are MNHEY and SVGAGI. V lost 5 bases, J lost 2 bases, and 9 bases stayed unmatched. The CDR3 contains 15 residues. In the authors' workflow: Reference gene primers were amplified, and this amplification served to estimate nucleated cell counts. TCRdb's copy holds only in-frame clones and misses some; the assay was immunoSEQ multiplex PCR. The DNA was the basis for D and trimming; V, J and clone size are from that table. The table lists tens of thousands of clones, around 80% of them singletons. The sequenced material came from peripheral blood. This chain connects TRBV6-5 to TRBJ2-7; 7 nucleotides line up with TRBD2. The clonotype comes from a woman aged 55-70 years with acute or convalescent COVID-19. The CDR3 DNA reads as TGTGCCAGCAGTCGGACGACTAGCAGTACCTACGAGCAGTACTTC. It encodes CASSRTTSSTYEQYF.